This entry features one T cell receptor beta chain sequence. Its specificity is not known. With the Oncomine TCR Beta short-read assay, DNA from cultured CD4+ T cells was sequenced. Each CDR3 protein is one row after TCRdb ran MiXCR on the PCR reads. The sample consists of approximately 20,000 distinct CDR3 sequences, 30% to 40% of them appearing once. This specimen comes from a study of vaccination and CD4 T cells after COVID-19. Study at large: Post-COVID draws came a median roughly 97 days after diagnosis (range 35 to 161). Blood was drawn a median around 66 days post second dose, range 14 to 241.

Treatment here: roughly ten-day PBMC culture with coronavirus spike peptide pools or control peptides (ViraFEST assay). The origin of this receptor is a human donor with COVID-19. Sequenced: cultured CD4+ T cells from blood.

In DNA form, the CDR3 reads TGTGCCAGCAGTAGCTCGGACAGACCTTATGGCTACACCTTC. It encodes CASSSSDRPYGYTF. The V and J genes are TRBV7-2 and TRBJ1-2, with D perhaps matching TRBD1 (6 bases). V lost 6 bases, J lost 5 bases, and 16 bases lay in between. The CDR3 loop spans 14 amino acids. Germline V gives CDR1 SGHTA, CDR2 FQGNSA. Full variable domain (outside the CDR3, taken from reference TRBV7-2 and TRBJ1-2): GAGVSQSPSNKVTEKGKDVELRCDPISGHTALYWYRQSLGQGLEFLIYFQGNSAPDKSGLPSDRFSAERTGGSVSTLTIQRTQQEDSAVYLCASSSSDRPYGYTFGSGTRLTVV.